This T cell receptor beta chain is drawn from a study of cytomegalovirus exposure and HLA in healthy donors. Broader study findings: Whilst most TCR sequences proved rare, a subset of public TCRs occurred across many donors. Testing in vitro showed a few CMV-associated chains specific for CMV antigens.

TCRdb keeps only in-frame clones here, not all; method: immunoSEQ multiplex PCR. Of roughly 150,000 clones listed, 85% to 90% are singletons. A word on this clone: Its specificity is not known.

The source of this sequence is a woman under 30 in good health and CMV-seropositive. The material sequenced was PBMCs.

The CDR3 loop is CASSAEIGGPPDTQYF. The CDR3 coding sequence is TGTGCCAGCAGTGCCGAAATAGGGGGTCCACCAGATACGCAGTATTTT. The rearrangement links TRBV6-4 to TRBJ2-3, with D maybe TRBD1 (6 bases). Germline V gene lookup returns CDR1 MRHNA and CDR2 SNTAGT. V was pared by 4 bases and J by 4 bases, with 18 bases between. This CDR3 is built from 16 residues.